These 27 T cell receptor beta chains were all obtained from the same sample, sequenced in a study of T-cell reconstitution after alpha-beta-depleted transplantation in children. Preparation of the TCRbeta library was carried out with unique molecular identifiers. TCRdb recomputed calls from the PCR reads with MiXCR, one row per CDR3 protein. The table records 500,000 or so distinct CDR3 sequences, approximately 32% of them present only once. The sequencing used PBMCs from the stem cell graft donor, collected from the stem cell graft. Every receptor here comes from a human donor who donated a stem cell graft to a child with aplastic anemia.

Here the CDR3 DNA reads TGCAGTGGGTCGACAGGCCGGAATGAAAAACTGTTTTTT. Protein sequence: CSGSTGRNEKLFF. The chain recombines TRBV20-1 with TRBJ1-4, with D possibly being TRBD1 (6 bases). Per germline, CDR1 DFQATT and CDR2 SNEGSKA (reference sequence). The CDR3 spans 13 residues. V was cut by 7 bases and J by 5 bases, with 14 bases left in between.

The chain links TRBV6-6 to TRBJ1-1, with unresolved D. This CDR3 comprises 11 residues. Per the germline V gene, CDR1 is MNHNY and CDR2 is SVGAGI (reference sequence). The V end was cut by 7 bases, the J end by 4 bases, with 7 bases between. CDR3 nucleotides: TGTGCCAGCATCTTTGGCACTGAAGCTTTCTTT. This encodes CASIFGTEAFF.

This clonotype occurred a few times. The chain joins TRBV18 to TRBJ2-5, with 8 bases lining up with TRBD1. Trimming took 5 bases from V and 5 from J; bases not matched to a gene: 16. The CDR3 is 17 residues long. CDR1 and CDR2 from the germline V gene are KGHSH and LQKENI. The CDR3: CASSSSPGQAVSETQYF. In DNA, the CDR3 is TGTGCCAGCTCATCCAGCCCGGGACAGGCGGTGTCGGAGACCCAGTACTTC.

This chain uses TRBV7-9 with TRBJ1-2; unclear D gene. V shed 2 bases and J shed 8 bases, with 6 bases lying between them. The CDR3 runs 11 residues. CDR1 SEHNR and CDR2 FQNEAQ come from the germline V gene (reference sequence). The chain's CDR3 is CASSLRVGYTF. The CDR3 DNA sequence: TGTGCCAGCAGCTTAAGGGTCGGCTACACCTTC.

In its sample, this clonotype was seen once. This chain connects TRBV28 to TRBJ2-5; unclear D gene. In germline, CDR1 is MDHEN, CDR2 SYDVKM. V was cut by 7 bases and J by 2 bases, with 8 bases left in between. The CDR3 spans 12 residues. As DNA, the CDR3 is TGTGCCAGCATGACTTTACAAGAGACCCAGTACTTC. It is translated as CASMTLQETQYF.

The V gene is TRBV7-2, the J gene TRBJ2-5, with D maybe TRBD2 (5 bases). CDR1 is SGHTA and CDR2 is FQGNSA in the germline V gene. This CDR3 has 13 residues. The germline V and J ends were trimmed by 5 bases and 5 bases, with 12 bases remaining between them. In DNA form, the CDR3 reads TGTGCCAGCAGCAAAGGGAGAGGGGAGACCCAGTACTTC. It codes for CASSKGRGETQYF.

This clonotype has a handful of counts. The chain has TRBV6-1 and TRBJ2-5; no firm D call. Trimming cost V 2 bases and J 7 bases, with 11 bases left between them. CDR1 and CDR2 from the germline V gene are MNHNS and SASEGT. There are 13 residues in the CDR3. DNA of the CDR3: TGTGCCAGCAGTGAATTGCTCGTAGGGACCCAGTACTTC. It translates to CASSELLVGTQYF.

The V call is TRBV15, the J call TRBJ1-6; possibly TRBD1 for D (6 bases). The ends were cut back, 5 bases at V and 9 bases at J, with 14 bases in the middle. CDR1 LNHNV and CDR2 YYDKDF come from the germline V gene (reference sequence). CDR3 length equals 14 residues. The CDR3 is CATSSLRGGSPLHF. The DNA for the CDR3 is TGTGCCACCAGCTCATTAAGGGGGGGTTCACCCCTCCACTTT.

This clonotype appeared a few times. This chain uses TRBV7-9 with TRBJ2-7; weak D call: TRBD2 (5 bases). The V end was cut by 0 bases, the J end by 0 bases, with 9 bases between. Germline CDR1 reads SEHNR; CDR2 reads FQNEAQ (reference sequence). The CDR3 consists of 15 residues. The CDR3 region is CASSLAATSSYEQYF. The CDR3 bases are TGTGCCAGCAGCTTAGCGGCAACTAGCTCCTACGAGCAGTACTTC. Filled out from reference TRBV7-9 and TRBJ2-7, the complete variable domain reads DTGVSQNPRHKITKRGQNVTFRCDPISEHNRLYWYRQTLGQGPEFLTYFQNEAQLEKSRLLSDRFSAERPKGSFSTLEIQRTEQGDSAMYLCASSLAATSSYEQYFGPGTRLTVT.

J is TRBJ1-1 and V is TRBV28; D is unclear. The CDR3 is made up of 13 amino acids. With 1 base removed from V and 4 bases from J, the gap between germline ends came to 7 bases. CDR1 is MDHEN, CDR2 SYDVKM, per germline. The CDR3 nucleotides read TGTGCCAGCAGTTTATCAGCAATCACTGAAGCTTTCTTT. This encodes CASSLSAITEAFF.

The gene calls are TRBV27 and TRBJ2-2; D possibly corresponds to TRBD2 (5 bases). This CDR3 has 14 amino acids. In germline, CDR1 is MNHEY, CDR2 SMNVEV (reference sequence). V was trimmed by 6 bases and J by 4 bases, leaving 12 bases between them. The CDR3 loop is CASSPGMGTGELFF. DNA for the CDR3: TGTGCCAGCAGCCCGGGAATGGGCACCGGGGAGCTGTTTTTT.

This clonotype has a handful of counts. CDR3: CSARDWGQGNQPQHF. The DNA of the CDR3 is TGCAGTGCTAGAGATTGGGGGCAGGGCAATCAGCCCCAGCATTTT. This rearrangement joins TRBV20-1 to TRBJ1-5; a weak D match, TRBD1 (6 bases). The germline V gene encodes CDR1 DFQATT and CDR2 SNEGSKA (reference sequence). Trimming removed 0 bases from V and 2 bases from J, with 11 bases in between. The CDR3 loop spans 15 amino acids.

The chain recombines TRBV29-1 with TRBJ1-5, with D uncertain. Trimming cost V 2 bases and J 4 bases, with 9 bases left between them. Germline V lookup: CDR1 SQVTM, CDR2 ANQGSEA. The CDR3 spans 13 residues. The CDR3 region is CSVEWAENQPQHF. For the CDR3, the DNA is TGCAGCGTTGAATGGGCCGAGAATCAGCCCCAGCATTTT.

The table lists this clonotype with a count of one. The CDR3 coding sequence is TGTGCCAGCAGTTATGAGACTAGGGGGTACAATGAGCAGTTCTTC. Protein product: CASSYETRGYNEQFF. J is TRBJ2-1 and V is TRBV6-2 or TRBV6-3; perhaps D is TRBD1 or TRBD2 (6 bases each). Per the germline V gene, CDR1 is MNHEY and CDR2 is SVGEGT. The CDR3 is 15 residues long. The V end lost 3 bases, the J end lost 4 bases, and 13 bases lay between the germline ends.

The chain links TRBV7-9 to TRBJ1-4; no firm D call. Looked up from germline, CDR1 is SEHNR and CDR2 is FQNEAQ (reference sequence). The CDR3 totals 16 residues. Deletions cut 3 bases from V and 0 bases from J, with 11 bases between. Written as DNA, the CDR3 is TGTGCCAGCAGCTTTCGACCGACTGCAACTAATGAAAAACTGTTTTTT. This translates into CASSFRPTATNEKLFF.

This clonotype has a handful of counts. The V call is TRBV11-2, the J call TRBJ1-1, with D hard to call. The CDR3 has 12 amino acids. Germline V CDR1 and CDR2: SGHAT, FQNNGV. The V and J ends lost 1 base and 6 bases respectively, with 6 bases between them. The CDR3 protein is CASSLATAEAFF. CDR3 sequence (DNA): TGTGCCAGCAGCTTAGCCACCGCTGAAGCTTTCTTT.

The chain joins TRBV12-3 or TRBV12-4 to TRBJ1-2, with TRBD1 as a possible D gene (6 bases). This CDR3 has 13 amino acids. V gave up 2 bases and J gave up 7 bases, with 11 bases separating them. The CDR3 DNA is TGTGCCAGCAGTTTATTGGGGGCGGCTGGCTACACCTTC. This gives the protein CASSLLGAAGYTF.

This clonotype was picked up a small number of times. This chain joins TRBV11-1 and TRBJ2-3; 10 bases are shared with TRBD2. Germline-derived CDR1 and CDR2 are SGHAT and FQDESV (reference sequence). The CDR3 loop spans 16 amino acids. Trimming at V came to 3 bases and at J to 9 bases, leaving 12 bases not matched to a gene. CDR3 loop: CASSLAGTSAPPTQYF. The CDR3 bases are TGTGCCAGCAGCTTGGCCGGGACTAGCGCCCCTCCGACGCAGTATTTT.

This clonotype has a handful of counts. CDR3 DNA: TGCGCCAGCAGCGAGACTGGACAGGGCGGTTACGAGCAGTACTTC. As protein: CASSETGQGGYEQYF. This chain links TRBV10-2 with TRBJ2-7; 8 nucleotides line up with TRBD1. CDR3 length: 15 amino acids. V dropped 6 bases and J dropped 4; count of bases not matched to a gene: 11. Germline V lookup: CDR1 WSHSY, CDR2 SAAADI.

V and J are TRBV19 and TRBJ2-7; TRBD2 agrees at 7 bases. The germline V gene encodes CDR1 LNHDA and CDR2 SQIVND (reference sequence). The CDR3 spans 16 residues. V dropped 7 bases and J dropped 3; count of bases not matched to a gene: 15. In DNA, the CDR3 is TGTGCCAGTACGACGGGAGGAGTTGATGGTGACTACGAGCAGTACTTC. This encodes CASTTGGVDGDYEQYF.

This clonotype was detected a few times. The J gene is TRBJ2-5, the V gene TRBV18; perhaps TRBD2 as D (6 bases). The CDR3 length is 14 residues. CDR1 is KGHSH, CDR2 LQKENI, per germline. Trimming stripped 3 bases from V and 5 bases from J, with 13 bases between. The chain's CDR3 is CASSPPGSLETQYF. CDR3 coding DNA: TGTGCCAGCTCACCCCCCGGGAGCTTGGAGACCCAGTACTTC.

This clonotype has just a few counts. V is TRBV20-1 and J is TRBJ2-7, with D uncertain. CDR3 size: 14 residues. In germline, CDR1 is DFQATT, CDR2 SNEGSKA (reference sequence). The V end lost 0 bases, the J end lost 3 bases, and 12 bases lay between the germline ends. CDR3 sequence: CSAREGPGNYEQYV. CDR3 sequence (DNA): TGCAGTGCTAGAGAAGGGCCAGGTAACTACGAGCAGTACGTC.

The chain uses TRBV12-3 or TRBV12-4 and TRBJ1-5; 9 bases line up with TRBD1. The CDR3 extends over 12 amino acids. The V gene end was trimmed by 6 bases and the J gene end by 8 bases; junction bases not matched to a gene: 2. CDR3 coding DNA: TGTGCCAGCAGAAGACAGGGGGAGCCCCAGCATTTT. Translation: CASRRQGEPQHF.

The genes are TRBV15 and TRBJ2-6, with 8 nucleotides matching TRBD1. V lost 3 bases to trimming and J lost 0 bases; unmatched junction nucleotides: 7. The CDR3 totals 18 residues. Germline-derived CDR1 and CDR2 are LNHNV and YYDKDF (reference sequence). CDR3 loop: CATSSPGQALSGANVLTF. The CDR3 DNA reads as TGTGCCACCAGCAGCCCGGGACAGGCCCTCTCTGGGGCCAACGTCCTGACTTTC.

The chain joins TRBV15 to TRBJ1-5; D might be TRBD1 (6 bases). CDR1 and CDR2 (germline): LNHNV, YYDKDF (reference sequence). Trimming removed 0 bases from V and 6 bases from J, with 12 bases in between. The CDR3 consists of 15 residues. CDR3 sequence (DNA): TGTGCCACCAGCAGAGAACCCAGGGGCGGTCAGCCCCAGCATTTT. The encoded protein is CATSREPRGGQPQHF.

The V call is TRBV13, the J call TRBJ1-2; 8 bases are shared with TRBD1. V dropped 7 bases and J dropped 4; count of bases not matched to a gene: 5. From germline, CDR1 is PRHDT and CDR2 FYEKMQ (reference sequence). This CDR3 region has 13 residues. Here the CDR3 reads CASTATGAYGYTF. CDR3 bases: TGTGCCAGCACCGCGACAGGGGCCTATGGCTACACCTTC.

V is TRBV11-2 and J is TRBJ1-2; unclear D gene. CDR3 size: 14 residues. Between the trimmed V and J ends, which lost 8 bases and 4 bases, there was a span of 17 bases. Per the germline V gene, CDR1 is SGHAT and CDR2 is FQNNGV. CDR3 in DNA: TGTGCCAGCGGTTATGAGAGTTTAATCTATGGCTACACCTTC. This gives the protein CASGYESLIYGYTF.